This paragraph covers one T cell receptor beta chain sequence. Its antigen remains unknown. Clones were read by immunoSEQ multiplex PCR, and TCRdb kept only the in-frame ones, dropping some. Of some 110,000 clones in the sample, less than 90% were seen once. The data belong to a study of graft-versus-host responses after intestinal transplantation. At the level of the study: Anti-thymocyte globulin was used for induction in all recipients, who then took tacrolimus and steroids for 2 to 4 years. General study results and limits: Allografts of one patient group, those with graft-donor T cell macrochimerism, had high graft-versus-host to host-versus-graft clonal ratios. GvH clones were identified in recipient marrow, with some first appearing in ileum or blood. Early post-transplant HvG declines showed an association with peak circulating GvH clone levels.

Germline V gene lookup returns CDR1 MNHEY and CDR2 SVGAGI. Trimming removed 2 bases at V and 4 bases at J, with 11 bases between. This CDR3 region has 14 residues. This material consisted of unstimulated CD4+ T cells sorted from spleen or lymph node cells, taken before intestinal transplant. The chain carries TRBV6-5 and TRBJ1-2; no firm D call. This sequence originates from a human donor who received an intestinal transplant. The CDR3 nucleotides read TGTGCCAGCAGTTACAGAGAGAGGCCCTATGGCTACACCTTC. It translates to CASSYRERPYGYTF.